This T cell receptor (beta chain) is drawn from a study of T cell changes during pregnancy in multiple sclerosis. Germline V CDR1 and CDR2: LNHDA, SQIVND (reference sequence). The V gene lost 3 bases and the J gene lost 7 bases, with 19 bases spanning the gap. The CDR3 length is 16 residues. Repertoires were generated with immunoSEQ multiplex PCR, while TCRdb's copy carries only in-frame clones and drops some. The sample lists 50,000 to 65,000 clones, almost 97% occurring once. The receptor was isolated from a female donor with multiple sclerosis, enrolled in a pregnancy study. The chain employs TRBV19 and TRBJ1-5; possibly TRBD1 for D (6 bases). The material was CD8+ T cells from peripheral blood mononuclear cells, obtained after pregnancy. CDR3 DNA: TGTGCCAGTAGTATCTCACCCGGGACATTGGGACAGCCCCAGCATTTT. This encodes CASSISPGTLGQPQHF.